A single sample is the source of the 13 T cell receptor beta chains below, sequenced in a study of blood T cells in healthy people across ages. The use of a sample-barcoded 5' primer and a J-beta primer mix characterized a second PCR of roughly 7 to 11 cycles. Using its own MiXCR run on the 5' RACE reads, TCRdb lists one record per CDR3 protein. The profile covers about 1.1 million distinct CDR3 sequences, with more than 30% appearing a single time and around 12% taken by the ten largest. Sequencing used blood. All receptors come from a man younger than 35 in good health.

The rearrangement links TRBV9 to TRBJ2-5; the match to TRBD1 covers 7 bases. In germline, CDR1 is SGDLS, CDR2 YYNGEE. The CDR3 runs to 15 residues. The trim removed 0 bases at V and 11 bases at J, leaving 13 bases unmatched. The CDR3 nucleotides are TGTGCCAGCAGCGTAGGTTTAGACAGGGATGATGAGCAGTACTTC. Amino acid sequence: CASSVGLDRDDEQYF.

This chain connects TRBV29-1 to TRBJ2-6; no clear D. Trimming shortened V by 7 bases and J by 0 bases, and 13 bases separated the two germline ends. The CDR3 has 15 amino acids. Per germline, CDR1 SQVTM and CDR2 ANQGSEA. The CDR3 region is CSGLSRTSGANVLTF. In DNA form, the CDR3 reads TGCAGCGGGCTCTCAAGGACCTCTGGGGCCAACGTCCTGACTTTC. Full variable domain (rest looked up from reference TRBV29-1 and TRBJ2-6): SAVISQKPSRDICQRGTSLTIQCQVDSQVTMMFWYRQQPGQSLTLIATANQGSEATYESGFVIDKFPISRPNLTFSTLTVSNMSPEDSSIYLCSGLSRTSGANVLTFGAGSRLTVL.

Points on this clonotype: A much bigger clone sits one base away, suggesting this may be a read error. The chain carries TRBV20-1 and TRBJ2-4, with 8 bases lining up with TRBD2. Germline V lookup: CDR1 DFQATT, CDR2 SNEGSKA (reference sequence). After removal of 3 bases from V and 13 bases from J, the junction contained 17 bases not matched to a gene. This CDR3 has 15 amino acids. CDR3 region: CSASETSGGYNEQYF. The CDR3 DNA follows: TGCAGTGCTAGTGAAACGAGCGGGGGATACAATGAGCAGTACTTC.

This clonotype showed up just a few times. The chain is built from TRBV12-5 and TRBJ2-5; D is uncertain. The CDR3 runs 15 residues. Germline V gene sequence: CDR1 LGHNT, CDR2 FRNRAP. The ends were cut back, 2 bases at V and 5 bases at J, with 15 bases in the middle. The CDR3, as DNA: TGTGCTAGTGGTTTGTCCGATATCTTGGGGGAGACCCAGTACTTC. This sequence encodes CASGLSDILGETQYF.

The chain is built from TRBV6-6 and TRBJ2-1; TRBD2 aligns across 7 bases. With V trimmed by 2 bases and J by 9 bases, 7 bases remained unmatched. Germline V lookup: CDR1 MNHNY, CDR2 SVGAGI (reference sequence). The CDR3 runs to 14 residues. CDR3 sequence: CASSYPDLAGEQFF. Written as DNA, the CDR3 is TGTGCCAGCAGTTACCCGGACTTAGCGGGTGAGCAGTTCTTC.

This clonotype was recorded a few times. V and J are TRBV29-1 and TRBJ2-7, with 8 nucleotides matching TRBD1. Germline assignment: CDR1 SQVTM and CDR2 ANQGSEA. V dropped 1 base and J dropped 2; count of bases not matched to a gene: 10. The CDR3 loop spans 16 amino acids. Here the CDR3 DNA reads TGCAGCGTTGAAGTTCTCCTCGGACAGGGCCCCTACGAGCAGTACTTC. Translating it yields CSVEVLLGQGPYEQYF.

This clonotype has at least ten counts. The chain has TRBV11-1 and TRBJ2-7; possibly TRBD1 for D (5 bases). The V end lost 2 bases, the J end lost 2 bases, and 10 bases lay between the germline ends. Germline CDR1 SGHAT, CDR2 FQDESV (reference sequence). The CDR3 sequence is 14 residues long. The CDR3, as DNA: TGTGCCAGCAGCTTATCAGGGCCAACCTACGAGCAGTACTTC. Protein product: CASSLSGPTYEQYF.

This clonotype has a handful of counts. The genes are TRBV6-1 and TRBJ1-5, with no clear D. The germline V gene encodes CDR1 MNHNS and CDR2 SASEGT. The length of the CDR3 is 13 residues. Trimming left V 2 bases short and J 7 bases short, with 9 bases between. The CDR3 sequence: CASSEQPNQPQHF. The CDR3 DNA is TGTGCCAGCAGTGAACAGCCTAACCAGCCCCAGCATTTT.

The chain combines TRBV3-1 with TRBJ2-2; no clear D gene. This CDR3 is 13 amino acids long. Trimming removed 4 bases at V and 3 bases at J, with 6 bases between. Looked up from germline, CDR1 is LGHDT and CDR2 is YNNKEL (reference sequence). The CDR3 reads CASSPSDTGELFF. The CDR3 nucleotides read TGTGCCAGCAGCCCCTCTGACACCGGGGAGCTGTTTTTT.

The CDR3 DNA follows: TGTGCCAGCAGTTACTCGCCGGGGGCCCTCTACGAGCAGTACTTC. This translates into CASSYSPGALYEQYF. The chain couples TRBV6-5 to TRBJ2-7; D may correspond to TRBD1 or TRBD2 (6 bases each). Germline-derived CDR1 and CDR2 are MNHEY and SVGAGI. This CDR3 is 15 amino acids long. V was shortened by 0 bases and J by 3 bases, with 12 bases between the two germline ends.

This clonotype was seen once. The chain is built from TRBV7-2 and TRBJ2-5; perhaps D is TRBD1 or TRBD2 (5 bases each). Trimming pared 6 bases from V and 5 bases from J, leaving 10 bases between. CDR1 SGHTA and CDR2 FQGNSA come from the germline V gene. The CDR3 sequence is 12 residues long. This CDR3 reads CASRGPGETQYF. The CDR3 DNA reads as TGTGCCAGCAGGGGACCAGGGGAGACCCAGTACTTC. Supplemented by reference TRBV7-2 and TRBJ2-5, the full variable domain reads GAGVSQSPSNKVTEKGKDVELRCDPISGHTALYWYRQSLGQGLEFLIYFQGNSAPDKSGLPSDRFSAERTGGSVSTLTIQRTQQEDSAVYLCASRGPGETQYFGPGTRLLVL.

This chain connects TRBV4-1 to TRBJ1-1, with D unresolved. CDR1 is MGHRA, CDR2 YSYEKL, per germline. V gave up 4 bases and J gave up 3 bases, with 15 bases separating them. The CDR3 runs 15 residues. The CDR3 bases are TGCGCCAGCAGCCCCCTTTTCGGGATCCACACTGAAGCTTTCTTT. Translation gives CASSPLFGIHTEAFF.

This clonotype was seen ten or more times. This chain connects TRBV7-3 to TRBJ2-1; tentatively, D is TRBD1 (5 bases). This CDR3 is built from 13 residues. Deletions cut 3 bases from V and 5 bases from J, with 8 bases between. Per the germline V gene, CDR1 is SGHTA and CDR2 is FQGTGA. The CDR3 is CASSLSGNNEQFF. The CDR3 coding sequence is TGTGCCAGCAGCTTGTCAGGGAACAATGAGCAGTTCTTC.